The 22 T cell receptor beta chains below all came from one sample that was sequenced in a study of blood T cell repertoires in COVID-19. Sequencing was performed with immunoSEQ multiplex PCR; in TCRdb, only in-frame clones are kept and a portion is missing. Of some 240,000 clones in the sample, around four fifths are singletons; the top ten hold approximately 4.5%. Sequencing used PBMCs or T cells enriched from blood (not recorded which). These receptors all come from a man aged 25 to 40 with acute COVID-19.

The gene calls are TRBV6-5 and TRBJ2-5; D may be TRBD1 (6 bases). This CDR3 is built from 13 residues. V dropped 10 bases and J dropped 1 base, with 13 bases sitting between them. The germline gives CDR1 MNHEY, CDR2 SVGAGI. The CDR3 protein is CATSGQTQETQYF. In DNA form, the CDR3 reads TGTGCCACCTCCGGACAGACCCAAGAGACCCAGTACTTC.

This clone was seen just once. This chain connects TRBV6-2 or TRBV6-3 to TRBJ2-3; D not certain. Per germline, CDR1 MNHEY and CDR2 SVGEGT. The V end lost 5 bases, the J end lost 3 bases, and 12 bases lay between the germline ends. CDR3 length: 14 amino acids. DNA of the CDR3: TGTGCCAGCAGTCCCGGGTTGGATACAGATACGCAGTATTTT. It yields the protein CASSPGLDTDTQYF.

CDR3 DNA sequence: TGCAGCGTTGTGGGACAGGGGGCCGATACGCAGTATTTT. Translating gives CSVVGQGADTQYF. The V call is TRBV29-1, the J call TRBJ2-3; TRBD1 matches at 12 bases. The germline V gene has CDR1 SQVTM and CDR2 ANQGSEA. This CDR3 has 13 residues. V dropped 4 bases and J dropped 6; count of bases not matched to a gene: 2.

This chain uses TRBV19 with TRBJ1-1; weak D call: TRBD1 (6 bases). The CDR3 extends over 13 amino acids. The V end lost 8 bases, the J end lost 4 bases, and 14 bases lay between the germline ends. CDR1 and CDR2 (germline): LNHDA, SQIVND (reference sequence). As DNA, the CDR3 is TGTGCCAGTGAACAGGGAATCGGCACTGAAGCTTTCTTT. This sequence encodes CASEQGIGTEAFF.

The chain is built from TRBV4-2 and TRBJ1-4, with TRBD1 identical over 8 bases. Germline V gene lookup returns CDR1 LGHNA and CDR2 YNFKEQ. Trimming removed 4 bases from V and 0 bases from J; junction bases left unmatched: 4. The CDR3 runs to 16 residues. CDR3 bases: TGTGCCAGCAGCCCCGGACAGGGAGCAACTAATGAAAAACTGTTTTTT. Translating it yields CASSPGQGATNEKLFF.

CDR3: CASRRQAGFPNEQFF. The CDR3 nucleotides read TGTGCCAGCAGGAGGCAAGCGGGATTTCCCAATGAGCAGTTCTTC. V usage is TRBV7-8 and J usage is TRBJ2-1, with 7 bases lining up with TRBD2. The germline CDR1 and CDR2 sequences are SGHVS and FQNEAQ. The CDR3 spans 15 residues. Trimming cost V 6 bases and J 6 bases; bases outside gene matches: 11.

The DNA for the CDR3 is TGTGCCAGCAGCTTAAAAGAGGGGGTAGGCTATGGCTACACCTTC. This codes for CASSLKEGVGYGYTF. V usage is TRBV7-9 and J usage is TRBJ1-2; a possible D gene is TRBD1 (6 bases). Trimming took off 2 bases at V and 4 bases at J, with 14 bases between the two ends. The CDR3 loop spans 15 amino acids. Germline V gene lookup returns CDR1 SEHNR and CDR2 FQNEAQ (reference sequence).

The chain employs TRBV6-1 and TRBJ2-7; no firm D call. Germline CDR1 reads MNHNS; CDR2 reads SASEGT. Between the trimmed V and J ends, which lost 2 bases and 6 bases, there was a span of 17 bases. This CDR3 has 15 amino acids. The CDR3 here is CASSELDQVLSEQYV. DNA of the CDR3: TGTGCCAGCAGTGAATTGGATCAGGTTCTCTCCGAGCAGTACGTC.

The rearrangement links TRBV6-5 to TRBJ2-5; D might be TRBD2 (7 bases). Germline V gene sequence: CDR1 MNHEY, CDR2 SVGAGI. This CDR3 spans 14 amino acids. V was trimmed by 6 bases and J by 5 bases, leaving 16 bases between them. The CDR3 spells CASRDAGAGETQYF. The DNA of the CDR3 is TGTGCCAGCAGGGACGCGGGGGCCGGGGAGACCCAGTACTTC.

The chain carries TRBV21-1 and TRBJ2-7; whether TRBD2, the table's D call, matches the DNA was not checked. TRBV21-1 is an annotated pseudogene. The CDR3 is made up of 16 amino acids. The DNA for the CDR3 is TGTGCCAGCAGCAACCAGACCGGGGGAATAGCCTACGAGCAGTACGTC. This translates into CASSNQTGGIAYEQYV.

This chain connects TRBV6-2 or TRBV6-3 to TRBJ2-1, with 7 bases lining up with TRBD2. This CDR3 has 14 residues. Germline V CDR1 and CDR2: MNHEY, SVGEGT. Unmatched junction bases numbered 11, after V lost 6 bases and J lost 9 bases. CDR3 loop: CASSPEGGSSEQFF. The DNA of the CDR3 is TGTGCCAGCAGCCCCGAGGGCGGGAGTTCTGAGCAGTTCTTC.

The chain employs TRBV30 and TRBJ1-5; 9 bases match TRBD1. This CDR3 is built from 16 residues. Trimming took 5 bases from V and 7 from J; bases not matched to a gene: 15. The germline CDR1 and CDR2 sequences are GTSNPN and SVGIG (reference sequence). For the CDR3, the DNA is TGTGCCTGGGGGGACAGGGTAGAAGGGAGCCGGCAGCCCCAGCATTTT. This gives the protein CAWGDRVEGSRQPQHF.

The chain links TRBV5-1 to TRBJ2-1, with a possible D match to TRBD2 (6 bases). Per germline, CDR1 SGHRS and CDR2 YFSETQ. This CDR3 spans 16 amino acids. With 3 bases removed from V and 7 bases from J, the gap between germline ends came to 20 bases. CDR3: CASSWAGSAPRNEQFF. The CDR3 nucleotides read TGCGCCAGCAGCTGGGCGGGGAGCGCCCCAAGGAATGAGCAGTTCTTC.

The J gene is TRBJ1-2, the V gene TRBV10-2, with D possibly being TRBD1 (5 bases). The length of the CDR3 is 13 residues. Germline V gene sequence: CDR1 WSHSY, CDR2 SAAADI. V lost 8 bases and J 4 bases, leaving 14 bases between the germline ends. The CDR3 DNA sequence: TGCGCCAGCGCCGAACTAACAGGCTATGGCTACACCTTC. Translation gives CASAELTGYGYTF.

The chain employs TRBV10-3 and TRBJ2-1; D gene ambiguous. The CDR3 loop spans 13 amino acids. V lost 3 bases and J lost 4, with 7 bases in between. In germline, CDR1 is ENHRY, CDR2 SYGVKD. DNA of the CDR3: TGTGCCATCAGTGAAATGACATACAATGAGCAGTTCTTC. Translating it yields CAISEMTYNEQFF.

This clone has only one observation. The J gene is TRBJ2-4, the V gene TRBV4-2, with 7 nucleotides matching TRBD2. V was clipped by 3 bases and J by 0 bases; unmatched bases: 11. This CDR3 has 18 residues. CDR1 and CDR2 from the germline V gene are LGHNA and YNFKEQ. CDR3 DNA sequence: TGTGCCAGCAGCCAGGAGGCGGGACTAATAAAAGCCAAAAACATTCAGTACTTC. Amino acids: CASSQEAGLIKAKNIQYF.

J is TRBJ2-3 and V is TRBV5-8; TRBD1 might be the D (5 bases). V was trimmed by 0 bases and J by 4 bases, leaving 6 bases between them. CDR3 size: 13 residues. The germline CDR1 and CDR2 sequences are SGHTS and YDEGEE. The CDR3 reads CASSLGGADTQYF. In DNA form, the CDR3 reads TGTGCCAGCAGCTTGGGGGGCGCAGATACGCAGTATTTT.

This clone was seen a handful of times. The CDR3 region has the DNA TGTGCCAGCAGCCGGGACAGGGGGCATGGGGCCCAGCATTTT. The encoded protein is CASSRDRGHGAQHF. This rearrangement joins TRBV6-5 to TRBJ1-5; 12 bases map to TRBD1. After removal of 6 bases from V and 11 bases from J, the junction contained 8 bases not matched to a gene. Germline lookup yields CDR1 MNHEY and CDR2 SVGAGI. This CDR3 is built from 14 residues.

This sequence joins TRBV24-1 and TRBJ1-4; 9 nucleotides line up with TRBD1. The CDR3 consists of 19 residues. With V trimmed by 3 bases and J by 0 bases, 10 bases remained unmatched. CDR1 is KGHDR, CDR2 SFDVKD, per germline. The CDR3, as DNA: TGTGCCACCAGTGATGGTGGACAGGGGCGGGCTGCAACTAATGAAAAACTGTTTTTT. Protein sequence: CATSDGGQGRAATNEKLFF.

This chain's CDR3 is CASTDRGSLAPLHF. CDR3 sequence (DNA): TGTGCCAGCACCGACAGGGGCAGTTTGGCACCCCTCCACTTT. The rearrangement uses TRBV28 and TRBJ1-6; TRBD1 agrees at 8 bases. Germline CDR1 reads MDHEN; CDR2 reads SYDVKM. V lost 7 bases, J lost 11 bases, and 10 bases stayed unmatched. The CDR3 has 14 residues.

The chain recombines TRBV2 with TRBJ2-2; 9 bases are shared with TRBD1. The CDR3 loop spans 14 amino acids. Germline CDR1 SNHLY, CDR2 FYNNEI. J was trimmed by 3 bases and V by 6 bases; bases with no gene match: 2. CDR3 in amino acids: CASRTGGDTGELFF. CDR3 bases: TGTGCCAGCAGGACAGGGGGGGACACCGGGGAGCTGTTTTTT. The whole variable domain, filled in from reference TRBV2 and TRBJ2-2, reads EPEVTQTPSHQVTQMGQEVILRCVPISNHLYFYWYRQILGQKVEFLVSFYNNEISEKSEIFDDQFSVERPDGSNFTLKIRSTKLEDSAMYFCASRTGGDTGELFFGEGSRLTVL.

The V and J genes are TRBV20-1 and TRBJ2-1, with TRBD1 identical over 11 bases. Germline trimming cut 3 bases from V and 7 bases from J; bases unmatched to any gene: 11. Germline assignment: CDR1 DFQATT and CDR2 SNEGSKA (reference sequence). CDR3 length: 16 residues. The CDR3 is CSASLWDRGGGNEQFF. The DNA for the CDR3 is TGCAGTGCTAGTTTATGGGACAGGGGGGGTGGAAATGAGCAGTTCTTC.